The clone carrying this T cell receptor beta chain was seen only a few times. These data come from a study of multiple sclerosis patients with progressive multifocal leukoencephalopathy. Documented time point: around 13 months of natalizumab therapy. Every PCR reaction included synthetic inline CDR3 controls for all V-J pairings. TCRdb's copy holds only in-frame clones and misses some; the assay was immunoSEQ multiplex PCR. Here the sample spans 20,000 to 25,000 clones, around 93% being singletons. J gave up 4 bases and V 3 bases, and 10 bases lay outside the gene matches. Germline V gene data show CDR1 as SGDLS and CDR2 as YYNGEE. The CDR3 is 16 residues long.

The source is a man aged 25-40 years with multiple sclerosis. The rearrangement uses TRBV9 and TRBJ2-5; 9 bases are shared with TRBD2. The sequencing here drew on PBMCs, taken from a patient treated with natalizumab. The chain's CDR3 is CASSDVAGGPRETQYF. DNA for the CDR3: TGTGCCAGCAGCGACGTGGCGGGAGGGCCTAGAGAGACCCAGTACTTC.